This T cell receptor (beta chain) was recorded in a study of cytotoxic CD8 clonotypes in ibrutinib-treated CLL. About the research overall: After a median around eleven months on treatment (6 to 36), response samples were drawn. Study-level points and caveats: Few clonotypes were public, and these shrank or held steady under treatment. Clonality (at baseline) was higher than in age-matched healthy donors and tracked circulating CD8+ T-cell counts.

Turning to this clone: Its antigen is unidentified.

V lost 5 bases and J lost 1, with 18 bases in between. CDR1 and CDR2 from the germline V gene are LNHNV and YYDKDF (reference sequence). CDR3 length: 16 residues. Assay used: immunoSEQ multiplex PCR; TCRdb lists only in-frame clones, some missing. Here the sample spans tens of thousands of clones, approximately 69% being singletons. TCR beta library input comprised roughly 2.2 micrograms of genomic DNA from cryopreserved PBMCs. The chain carries TRBV15 and TRBJ2-7; TRBD1 or TRBD2 may be the D gene (6 bases each). This TCR was sampled from a human donor with chronic lymphocytic leukemia. Specimen: PBMCs, collected after 12 months of ibrutinib treatment. The CDR3 nucleotides are TGTGCCACCAGCCGTCCGGGGGCAGAATCGTCCTACGAGCAGTACTTC. This codes for CATSRPGAESSYEQYF.